The rows below give T cell receptor beta chains drawn from one sample of a study of blood T cell repertoires in COVID-19. Assay used: immunoSEQ multiplex PCR; TCRdb lists only in-frame clones, some missing. Among 250,000 to 350,000 clones listed, approximately 83% were seen once. The sample comprised peripheral blood. The source of these receptors is a woman in her thirties who had recovered from COVID-19. Both conserved end residues are part of each CDR3. Fields, in order: J gene, clone size, V gene, D gene, CDR3 DNA, CDR3 protein. D genes are given only for firm matches. The size field is filled for only some rows; it gives once, few, many or a size class.

J gene: TRBJ1-1
clone size: NA
V gene: TRBV7-9
D gene: TRBD1
CDR3 DNA: TGTGCCAGCAGCTTAGACACAGGGGCCCCGAACACTGAAGCTTTCTTT
CDR3 protein: CASSLDTGAPNTEAFF

J gene: TRBJ2-3
clone size: few
V gene: TRBV30
D gene: TRBD1
CDR3 DNA: TGTGCCTGGTCCCACATACCGGGACAGGGGGCAGATACGCAGTATTTT
CDR3 protein: CAWSHIPGQGADTQYF

J gene: TRBJ2-7
clone size: NA
V gene: TRBV19
D gene: NA
CDR3 DNA: TGTGCCAGTAGTGCGACAGGAACCTACGAGCAGTACTTC
CDR3 protein: CASSATGTYEQYF

J gene: TRBJ2-2
clone size: NA
V gene: TRBV7-2
D gene: TRBD2
CDR3 DNA: TGTGCCAGCAGCTTAGCTACAGAAAGCGGGGGGACCACCGGGGAGCTGTTTTTT
CDR3 protein: CASSLATESGGTTGELFF

J gene: TRBJ2-3
clone size: once
V gene: TRBV7-2
D gene: TRBD1
CDR3 DNA: TGTGCCGGGCGGGACAGGGTAGGAGATACGCAGTATTTT
CDR3 protein: CAGRDRVGDTQYF

J gene: TRBJ2-1
clone size: NA
V gene: TRBV11-3
D gene: NA
CDR3 DNA: TGTGCCAGCAGCTCCAATCAGGCGACTGAGCAGTTCTTC
CDR3 protein: CASSSNQATEQFF

J gene: TRBJ2-7
clone size: NA
V gene: TRBV15
D gene: NA
CDR3 DNA: TGTGCCACCAGCAGAGATAGGGGTAGCTACGAGCAGTACTTC
CDR3 protein: CATSRDRGSYEQYF

J gene: TRBJ1-5
clone size: few
V gene: TRBV5-6
D gene: TRBD1
CDR3 DNA: TGTGCCAGCAGCTTTGGGACAGGTTTCAATCAGCCCCAGCATTTT
CDR3 protein: CASSFGTGFNQPQHF

J gene: TRBJ1-5
clone size: once
V gene: TRBV6-1
D gene: NA
CDR3 DNA: TGTGCCAGCAGTGAACGACTTGGGAATCAGCCCCAGCATTTT
CDR3 protein: CASSERLGNQPQHF

J gene: TRBJ1-5
clone size: NA
V gene: TRBV19
D gene: NA
CDR3 DNA: TGTGCCACGGGGGGTAGGTCGACCAATAGCAATCAGCCCCAGCATTTT
CDR3 protein: CATGGRSTNSNQPQHF